This TCR beta chain was documented in a study of CD8+CD57+ T cells in acquired aplastic anemia. Across the whole study: Sorted CD4+ plus CD8+ cells gave DNA averaging around 3 ug.

Trimming at V came to 6 bases and at J to 8 bases, leaving 8 bases not matched to a gene. The CDR3 totals 13 residues. The germline gives CDR1 KGHDR, CDR2 SFDVKD. Study-wide results and caveats: Almost 30 CD8+ CDR3 sequences occurred in both the patients and the controls.

This clonotype was detected many times. Its antigen is not identified. The study profiled TCR beta VDJ and CDR3 using genomic DNA as template. TCRdb recomputed calls from the reads with MiXCR, one row per CDR3 protein. The data show under 250,000 distinct CDR3 sequences, around 32% seen once. This TCR derives from a human donor in good health, serving as a control. The sequenced material came from sorted CD4+, CD8+, or CD8+CD57+ T cells (not recorded which) from PBMCs. V and J are TRBV24-1 and TRBJ1-2; 7 nucleotides agree with TRBD1. CDR3 residues: CATSQETGLGYTF. Here the CDR3 DNA reads TGTGCCACCAGTCAGGAGACAGGGCTGGGCTACACCTTC.